Following are 8 T cell receptor beta chains from one sample sequenced in a study of Ad26.COV2.S vaccination and SARS-CoV-2 variants. This table comes from immunoSEQ multiplex PCR, and its TCRdb copy is limited to in-frame clones, with some not included. The table lists 440,000 or so clones, roughly nine tenths of them singletons. Treatment noted: roughly 18 received Ad26.COV2.S at low or high dose, single or two shots; a few received placebo; per-sample allocation not given. Samples came from day 63 after the first vaccine or placebo injection. The input for sequencing was peripheral blood, taken in a trial of Ad26.COV2.S vaccine versus placebo. The receptors here all came from a person between 18 and 65 years old who received the Ad26.COV2.S COVID-19 vaccine or a placebo.

The rearrangement joins TRBV27 to TRBJ2-5, with 9 nucleotides matching TRBD1. The CDR3 sequence is 15 residues long. Trimming removed 8 bases from V and 2 bases from J; junction bases left unmatched: 9. Germline CDR1 is MNHEY and CDR2 is SMNVEV (reference sequence). The DNA for the CDR3 is TGTGCCAGCCGACAGGGGGGCCCTTGGCAAGAGACCCAGTACTTC. It codes for CASRQGGPWQETQYF.

The chain is built from TRBV27 and TRBJ1-3; D is possibly TRBD1 (6 bases). Germline CDR1 reads MNHEY; CDR2 reads SMNVEV (reference sequence). The CDR3 runs 15 residues. Trimming left V 2 bases short and J 6 bases short, with 14 bases between. The CDR3 DNA follows: TGTGCCAGCAGTTTAGTCGGGGGGCTAGCAAACACCATATATTTT. Translation: CASSLVGGLANTIYF.

The chain has TRBV28 and TRBJ1-1; tentatively, D is TRBD1 (5 bases). V dropped 5 bases and J dropped 0 bases, with 16 bases sitting between them. The CDR3 consists of 16 residues. Germline CDR1 MDHEN, CDR2 SYDVKM. The CDR3: CASSTRGGSMNTEAFF. The CDR3 DNA is TGTGCCAGCAGTACCCGGGGGGGAAGCATGAACACTGAAGCTTTCTTT.

This clone appeared a single time. The rearrangement joins TRBV25-1 to TRBJ2-5, with D unclear. Germline loops: CDR1 MGHDK, CDR2 SYGVNS. The CDR3 extends over 10 amino acids. Trimming shortened V by 6 bases and J by 5 bases, and 4 bases separated the two germline ends. CDR3 amino acids: CASRGETQYF. In DNA, the CDR3 is TGTGCCAGCAGAGGGGAGACCCAGTACTTC.

Remarks on this clone: The same CDR3 arises from other DNA sequences in this sample as well. V and J are TRBV7-9 and TRBJ1-3; 8 positions agree with TRBD1. Germline V lookup: CDR1 SEHNR, CDR2 FQNEAQ (reference sequence). The CDR3 contains 15 residues. After removal of 4 bases from V and 4 bases from J, the junction contained 6 bases not matched to a gene. CDR3 protein: CASSSRQGTGNTIYF. CDR3 DNA sequence: TGTGCCAGCAGCTCTCGACAGGGGACCGGAAACACCATATATTTT. The whole variable domain, filled in from reference TRBV7-9 and TRBJ1-3, reads DTGVSQNPRHKITKRGQNVTFRCDPISEHNRLYWYRQTLGQGPEFLTYFQNEAQLEKSRLLSDRFSAERPKGSFSTLEIQRTEQGDSAMYLCASSSRQGTGNTIYFGEGSWLTVV.

The CDR3 spells CAWSPGQSTDTQYF. For the CDR3, the DNA is TGTGCCTGGAGTCCCGGACAGAGCACAGATACGCAGTATTTT. This sequence joins TRBV30 and TRBJ2-3; TRBD1 might be the D (6 bases). Trimming took 2 bases from V and 0 from J, leaving 9 bases between them. This CDR3 contains 14 residues. From germline, CDR1 is GTSNPN and CDR2 SVGIG (reference sequence).

This chain connects TRBV7-9 to TRBJ1-1; D might be TRBD1 (5 bases). The CDR3 is made up of 13 amino acids. Germline CDR1 reads SEHNR; CDR2 reads FQNEAQ (reference sequence). Trimming pared 1 base from V and 8 bases from J, leaving 11 bases between. DNA for the CDR3: TGTGCCAGCAGCTTAGGGGCAGGGTGGGAAGCTTTCTTT. Translating gives CASSLGAGWEAFF. Based on the CDR3 plus reference TRBV7-9 and TRBJ1-1, the full variable domain is DTGVSQNPRHKITKRGQNVTFRCDPISEHNRLYWYRQTLGQGPEFLTYFQNEAQLEKSRLLSDRFSAERPKGSFSTLEIQRTEQGDSAMYLCASSLGAGWEAFFGQGTRLTVV.

The chain combines TRBV18 with TRBJ2-2; D tentatively fits TRBD1 or TRBD2 (5 bases each). Trimming left V 8 bases short and J 0 bases short, with 13 bases between. In germline, CDR1 is KGHSH, CDR2 LQKENI. CDR3 size: 15 residues. CDR3 sequence reads: CASPLGETNTGELFF. In DNA form, the CDR3 reads TGTGCCAGCCCCCTGGGGGAGACGAACACCGGGGAGCTGTTTTTT.